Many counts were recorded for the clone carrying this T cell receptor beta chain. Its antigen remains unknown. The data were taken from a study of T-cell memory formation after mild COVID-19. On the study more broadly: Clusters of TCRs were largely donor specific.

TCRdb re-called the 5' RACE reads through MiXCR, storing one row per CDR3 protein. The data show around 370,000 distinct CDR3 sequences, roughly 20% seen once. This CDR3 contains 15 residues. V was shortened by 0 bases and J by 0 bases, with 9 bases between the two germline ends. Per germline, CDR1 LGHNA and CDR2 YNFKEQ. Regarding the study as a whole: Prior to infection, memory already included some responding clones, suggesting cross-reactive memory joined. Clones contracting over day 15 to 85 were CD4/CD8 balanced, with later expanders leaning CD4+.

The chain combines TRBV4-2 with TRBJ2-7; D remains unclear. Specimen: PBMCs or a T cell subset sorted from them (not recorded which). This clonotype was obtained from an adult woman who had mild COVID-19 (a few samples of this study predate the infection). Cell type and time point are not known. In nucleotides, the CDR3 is TGTGCCAGCAGCCAAGAGGGGTCGAACTCCTACGAGCAGTACTTC. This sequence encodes CASSQEGSNSYEQYF.